This T cell receptor (beta chain) comes out of a study of blood T cell repertoires in COVID-19. CDR3 length equals 13 residues. V lost 3 bases to trimming and J lost 7 bases, with 7 bases between them. CDR1 is MNHEY and CDR2 is SMNVEV in the germline V gene (reference sequence). Clones were read by immunoSEQ multiplex PCR, and TCRdb kept only the in-frame ones, dropping some. Of 250,000 to 400,000 clones listed, roughly 90% are singletons. The source of this sequence is a woman aged 30 to 39 with COVID-19, enrolled during active disease. The chain carries TRBV27 and TRBJ1-6; D gene ambiguous. The sample comprised peripheral blood. CDR3 sequence reads: CASSFEVNSPLHF. CDR3 sequence (DNA): TGTGCCAGCAGTTTTGAGGTCAATTCACCCCTCCACTTT.